A single T cell receptor (beta chain) is shown here with its context. The target antigen is unknown. The entry originates in a study of long-term antiretroviral therapy in people with HIV. Study conclusions and caveats: An increase in diversity followed ART, yet levels stayed below transplant donor controls.

The assay, immunoSEQ v3.0, was run at survey level. Here immunoSEQ multiplex PCR was the method, and the copy in TCRdb shows in-frame clones only, minus some. The sample includes over 35,000 clones, 80% seen only once; the top ten take roughly 6%. CDR3 size: 14 residues. Germline-derived CDR1 and CDR2 are SGDLS and YYNGEE. V was trimmed by 3 bases and J by 5 bases, leaving 15 bases between them. The chain recombines TRBV9 with TRBJ2-7; TRBD1 might be the D (6 bases). The receptor's source is a man aged 25-40 years with HIV. The material sequenced was unsorted PBMCs, taken 3.4 years after starting antiretroviral therapy. CDR3 sequence: CASSAEAQGDEQYF. The CDR3 bases are TGTGCCAGCAGCGCCGAGGCACAGGGCGACGAGCAGTACTTC.